This T cell receptor beta chain was retrieved from a study of circulating and synovial CD4+ cells in juvenile arthritis (dated by TCRdb to 2013 to 2014). At the level of the whole study: TCRbeta CDR3 repertoires of circulating HLA-DR+ CD4 T cells, bulk blood CD4 T cells and synovial CD4 T cells were compared within each patient. The goal of repertoire sequencing was to confirm that a circulating synovial-like CD4 T cell subset was enriched in synovial clonotypes. Here is what the overall study found, with its caveats: Circulating pathogenic-like lymphocytes clustered with synovial T cells and shared a substantially higher fraction of CDR3 sequences with synovium than bulk blood. Lower diversity was observed in synovial and circulating pathogenic-like lymphocyte repertoires than in bulk blood CD4 repertoires, and some CPL samples were found to be as oligoclonal as synovium. The difference between circulating pathogenic-like lymphocytes and bulk blood T cells was not detected by traditional Vbeta family usage analysis. Because T cell genome counts in CPL samples and bulk blood CD4 samples differed by at least an order of magnitude, sample-size effects were addressed. Since overlap with synovium went up as sequencing depth increased, the measured fractions of shared clonotypes likely underestimated the full repertoire overlap.

Donors of the sequenced samples were patients with active juvenile idiopathic arthritis. Cells were sorted right after thawing, and dead cells were excluded with Live/Dead Fixable Near-IR Stain. Germline trimming amounts to 8 bases on V and 1 base on J, with 4 as the count of junction bases outside the gene matches. Reading from cysteine to phenylalanine, the CDR3 counts 14 amino acids. Just the 42-base CDR3 DNA is kept, in frame starting at base 1. CDR1 and CDR2, per the germline V gene, are MDHEN and SYDVKM. The library was produced with the immunoSEQ multiplex PCR assay. TCRbeta CDR3 sequencing was performed as a commercial service by an external provider. The study's own analysis went as follows. The analyses used productive nucleotide sequences together with amino acid sequences obtained by in silico translation. Diversity was measured as Renyi entropy over a range of alpha values, and the median of 200 repeated subsamples was taken to equalise sample size. The distance between each pair of repertoires was calculated as one minus the Chao-modified Jaccard index, which corrects for under-sampling, and this distance was used for clustering. Frequency-weighted overlap with synovial clonotypes was computed over 200 sample sizes, 200 draws without replacement each, and reported at the smaller sample's size. TCRdb holds this immuneACCESS table with in-frame rearrangements only. Some clones are missing; in checked studies, unresolved V genes explain under half, and the rest has no known cause. V, J and clone size are taken as reported in that table, and D and trimming were inferred from the DNA itself. The table for this sample lists fewer than 35,000 clones; roughly 96% of them were counted only once. The biggest ten clones account for less than 0.2% of the sample.

On this clone itself: The clone's antigen remains unknown. No base-level quality is on record; no much larger clone is a single base apart.

The sequence was collected from a human donor with juvenile idiopathic arthritis. Sequencing was performed on CD4+ T cells from blood. The sequence is built from TRBV28 and TRBJ2-3; TRBD1 fits 9 bases in the junction. DNA sequence: TGTGCCAGCGAACGGGACAGGGGCACAGATACGCAGTATTTT. This codes for CASERDRGTDTQYF.